This TCR beta chain was captured in a study of blood T cell repertoires in COVID-19 (dated by TCRdb to 2020 to 2021). Background for the entire study: Collaborator samples came from the United States, Italy and Spain and covered acute and convalescent phases of COVID-19. The prospective study material was composed of cDNA or gDNA derived from T cells, B-cell-depleted T cells, or PBMCs. Deeply sampled blood TCRbeta repertoires from subjects exposed to, actively infected with, or recovered from COVID-19 were included in the dataset. The repertoires were released in a freely available public database intended as a resource for research on the immune response to SARS-CoV-2. The samples were drawn from the first 160 participants of the ongoing ImmuneRACE study and from 950 to 1,500 subjects provided by 6 global collaborators. Nearly every sample came with metadata listing a de-identified subject ID, COVID-19 status, age in years and sex. Where available, HLA class I and class II types were obtained from metadata supplied by the sample provider rather than from assay-based typing. Overall study results and their limits: Clinical and demographic metadata were provided uncurated, with the amount varying by source and participant.

Each collaborating institution followed its own protocols to collect whole blood in K2EDTA tubes. For TCRbeta analysis, collaborators shipped samples as frozen whole blood, isolated PBMCs, or DNA extracted from either of those sample types. TCRbeta CDR3 regions were amplified from genomic DNA using the immunoSEQ Assay, a bias-controlled multiplex PCR. The study's processing was this. The number of nucleated cells in each sample was estimated from the amplification of reference gene primers within the assay. To quantify the absolute abundance of each unique TCRbeta CDR3 rearrangement, sequence reads were collapsed and filtered. Productive Simpson clonality was computed per sample as the square root of Simpson's diversity index over productive rearrangements. Here the immuneACCESS table is served through TCRdb, limited to in-frame sequences with V and J called. Missing clones are a known gap in these copies; in checked studies unresolved V genes cover under half, and the rest lacks a known reason. D and trimming come from the DNA, and the V and J calls and clone size come from that table. The sample table lists 95,000 to 150,000 clones, about 80% of them with a count of one. About 40% of the sample lies in the top ten.

From the germline V gene, CDR1 is WSHSY and CDR2 is SAAADI. The CDR3, cysteine through phenylalanine, is 13 amino acids long. Of the read, only the CDR3 DNA is kept; its 39 bases are in frame from base 1. Relative to germline, V is missing 6 bases and J is missing 8 bases, with 4 bases of the junction outside any gene match. A word on this clone: Its antigen specificity is not known. Base qualities are missing; no much larger clone stands one base away.

This receptor was identified in a man in his forties or fifties with active or convalescent COVID-19. The chain employs TRBV10-2 and TRBJ2-1, and 10 bases in between align with TRBD1. What was sequenced was peripheral blood. The CDR3 reads CASRDRGRDEQFF. The DNA is TGCGCCAGCAGGGACAGGGGGAGAGATGAGCAGTTCTTC.